This TCR beta chain was found in a study of T cell responses to AZD1222 COVID-19 vaccine. Germline CDR1 is SEHNR and CDR2 is FQNEAQ (reference sequence). V gave up 4 bases and J gave up 0 bases, with 16 bases separating them. The CDR3 runs to 16 residues. Data came from immunoSEQ multiplex PCR; TCRdb stores just in-frame clones and leaves some out. The sample includes approximately 150,000 clones, around 89% seen only once; the top ten take 1.5% to 2%. The sample was peripheral blood, taken on day 0 of AZD1222 vaccination. The chain uses TRBV7-9 and TRBJ2-7; TRBD2 might be the D (5 bases). This sequence was found in an adult in good health. This CDR3 reads CASSSLERESSYEQYF. The CDR3 DNA reads TGTGCCAGCAGCTCCCTCGAGAGGGAAAGCTCCTACGAGCAGTACTTC.